Reported below is one T cell receptor beta chain. The antigen is undetermined. 60 Vbeta and 13 Jbeta primers were used in PCR. Clones were sequenced by immunoSEQ multiplex PCR, and TCRdb holds only the in-frame ones, with some missing. The sample includes fewer than 200,000 clones, roughly 70% of them seen just once. This specimen belongs to a study of cytomegalovirus exposure and HLA in healthy donors. J gave up 4 bases and V 1 base, and 8 bases lay outside the gene matches. This CDR3 is built from 17 residues. CDR1 SGHTA and CDR2 FQGNSA come from the germline V gene. Study-wide results and caveats: Earlier findings revealed that most TCR beta V segments proved productive either about 87% or about 30% of the time.

This receptor was obtained from a woman in her thirties in good health and CMV-seronegative. Sequenced material: PBMCs. The chain combines TRBV7-2 with TRBJ2-3; TRBD2 matches 10 bases. This chain's CDR3 is CASSLVASGSPADTQYF. The CDR3 nucleotides are TGTGCCAGCAGCTTAGTGGCTAGCGGGAGTCCCGCAGATACGCAGTATTTT.